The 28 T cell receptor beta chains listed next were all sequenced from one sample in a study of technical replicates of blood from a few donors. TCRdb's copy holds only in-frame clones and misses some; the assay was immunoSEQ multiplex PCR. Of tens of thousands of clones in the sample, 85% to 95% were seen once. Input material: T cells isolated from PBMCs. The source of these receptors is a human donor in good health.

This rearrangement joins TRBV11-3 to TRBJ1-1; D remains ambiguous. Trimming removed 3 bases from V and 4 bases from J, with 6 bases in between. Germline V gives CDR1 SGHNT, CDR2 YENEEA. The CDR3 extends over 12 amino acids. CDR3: CASSLAGTEAFF. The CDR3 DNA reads TGTGCCAGCAGCTTGGCTGGCACTGAAGCTTTCTTT.

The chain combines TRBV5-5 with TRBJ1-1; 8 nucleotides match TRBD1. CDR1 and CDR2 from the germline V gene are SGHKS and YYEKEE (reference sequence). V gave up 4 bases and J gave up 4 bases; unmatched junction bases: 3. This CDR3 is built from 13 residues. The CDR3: CASSLDRGTEAFF. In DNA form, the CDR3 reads TGTGCCAGCAGCCTTGACAGGGGCACTGAAGCTTTCTTT.

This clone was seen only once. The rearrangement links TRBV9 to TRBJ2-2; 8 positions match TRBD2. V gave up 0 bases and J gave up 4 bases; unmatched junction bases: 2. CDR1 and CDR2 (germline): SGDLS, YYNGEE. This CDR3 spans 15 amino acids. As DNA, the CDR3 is TGTGCCAGCAGCGTAGGACTAGCGTTCACCGGGGAGCTGTTTTTT. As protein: CASSVGLAFTGELFF. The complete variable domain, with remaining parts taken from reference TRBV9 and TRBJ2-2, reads DSGVTQTPKHLITATGQRVTLRCSPRSGDLSVYWYQQSLDQGLQFLIQYYNGEERAKGNILERFSAQQFPDLHSELNLSSLELGDSALYFCASSVGLAFTGELFFGEGSRLTVL.

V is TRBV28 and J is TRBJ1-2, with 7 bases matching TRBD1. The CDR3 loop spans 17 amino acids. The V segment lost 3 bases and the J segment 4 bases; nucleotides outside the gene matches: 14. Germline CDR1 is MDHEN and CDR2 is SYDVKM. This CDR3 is CASSFITGAVDSYGYTF. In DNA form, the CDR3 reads TGTGCCAGCAGTTTTATCACAGGGGCGGTTGACTCCTATGGCTACACCTTC.

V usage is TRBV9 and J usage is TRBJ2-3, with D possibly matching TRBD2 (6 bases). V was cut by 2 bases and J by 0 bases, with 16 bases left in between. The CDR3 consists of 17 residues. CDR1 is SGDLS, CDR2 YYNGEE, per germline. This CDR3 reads CASSVGTGVSSTDTQYF. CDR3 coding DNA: TGTGCCAGCAGCGTGGGAACGGGGGTGAGCAGCACAGATACGCAGTATTTT. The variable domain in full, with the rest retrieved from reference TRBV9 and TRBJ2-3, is DSGVTQTPKHLITATGQRVTLRCSPRSGDLSVYWYQQSLDQGLQFLIQYYNGEERAKGNILERFSAQQFPDLHSELNLSSLELGDSALYFCASSVGTGVSSTDTQYFGPGTRLTVL.

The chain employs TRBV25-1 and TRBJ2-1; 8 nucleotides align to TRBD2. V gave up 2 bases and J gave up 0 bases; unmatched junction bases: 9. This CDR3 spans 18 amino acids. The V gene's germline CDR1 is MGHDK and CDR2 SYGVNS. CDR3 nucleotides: TGTGCCAGCAGTGAAGGGCTAGCGGGCATAAGCTCCTACAATGAGCAGTTCTTC. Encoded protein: CASSEGLAGISSYNEQFF.

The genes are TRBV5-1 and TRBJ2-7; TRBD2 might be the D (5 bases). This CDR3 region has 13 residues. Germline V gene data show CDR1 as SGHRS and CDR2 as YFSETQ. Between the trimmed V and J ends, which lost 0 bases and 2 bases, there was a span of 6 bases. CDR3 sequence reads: CASSLGLTYEQYF. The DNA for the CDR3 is TGCGCCAGCAGCTTGGGACTAACCTACGAGCAGTACTTC.

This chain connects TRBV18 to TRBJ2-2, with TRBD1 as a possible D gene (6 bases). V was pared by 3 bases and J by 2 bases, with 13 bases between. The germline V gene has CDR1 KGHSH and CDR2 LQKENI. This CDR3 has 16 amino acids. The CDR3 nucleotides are TGTGCCAGCTCACCCACTACAGGGTACAACACCGGGGAGCTGTTTTTT. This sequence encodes CASSPTTGYNTGELFF.

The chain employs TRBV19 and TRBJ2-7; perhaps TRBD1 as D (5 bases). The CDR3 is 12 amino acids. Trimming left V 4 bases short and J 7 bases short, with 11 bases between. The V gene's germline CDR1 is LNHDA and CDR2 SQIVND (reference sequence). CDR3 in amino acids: CASSTKAGEQYF. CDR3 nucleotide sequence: TGTGCCAGTAGTACGAAAGCAGGGGAGCAGTACTTC.

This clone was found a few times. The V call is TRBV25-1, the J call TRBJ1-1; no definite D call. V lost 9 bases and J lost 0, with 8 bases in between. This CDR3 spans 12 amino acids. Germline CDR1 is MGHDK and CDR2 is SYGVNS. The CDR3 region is CASGLMNTEAFF. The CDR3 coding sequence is TGTGCCAGTGGACTGATGAACACTGAAGCTTTCTTT.

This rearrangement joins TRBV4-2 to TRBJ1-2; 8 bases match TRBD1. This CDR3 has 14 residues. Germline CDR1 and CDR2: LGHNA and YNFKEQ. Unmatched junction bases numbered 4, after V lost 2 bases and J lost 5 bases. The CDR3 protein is CASSQPTGEYGYTF. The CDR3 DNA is TGTGCCAGCAGCCAACCGACAGGGGAATATGGCTACACCTTC.

In nucleotides, the CDR3 is TGTGCCAGCAGTTACTCGACCCGGACAGGGGGCGTAGCTTTCTTT. Protein product: CASSYSTRTGGVAFF. This chain links TRBV6-5 with TRBJ1-1, with TRBD1 identical over 11 bases. CDR3 length equals 15 residues. With V trimmed by 0 bases and J by 10 bases, 7 bases remained unmatched. The germline V gene encodes CDR1 MNHEY and CDR2 SVGAGI.

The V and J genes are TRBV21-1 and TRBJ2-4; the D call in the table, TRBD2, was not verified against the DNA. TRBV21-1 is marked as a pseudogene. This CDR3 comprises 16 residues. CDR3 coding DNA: TGTGCCAGCAGCGAGCTAACAAGCGGCAGAAGCGTCATTCAGTACTTC. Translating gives CASSELTSGRSVIQYF.

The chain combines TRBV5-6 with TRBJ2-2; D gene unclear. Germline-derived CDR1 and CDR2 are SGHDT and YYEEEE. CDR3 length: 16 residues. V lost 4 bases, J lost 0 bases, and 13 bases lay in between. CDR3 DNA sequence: TGTGCCAGCAGCCACCTACGGAGCGCGAACACCGGGGAGCTGTTTTTT. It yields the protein CASSHLRSANTGELFF.

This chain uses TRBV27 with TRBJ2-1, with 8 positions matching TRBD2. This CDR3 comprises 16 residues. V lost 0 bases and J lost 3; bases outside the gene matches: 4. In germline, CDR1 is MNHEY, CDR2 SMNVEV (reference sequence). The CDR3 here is CASSLSPGGHYNEQFF. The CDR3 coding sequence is TGTGCCAGCAGTTTATCTCCGGGAGGGCACTACAATGAGCAGTTCTTC.

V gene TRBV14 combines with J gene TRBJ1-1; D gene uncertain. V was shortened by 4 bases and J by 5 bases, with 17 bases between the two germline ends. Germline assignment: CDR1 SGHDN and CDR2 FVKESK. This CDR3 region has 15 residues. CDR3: CASSLTNGRGTEAFF. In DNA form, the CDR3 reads TGTGCCAGCAGCCTCACAAACGGGCGGGGAACTGAAGCTTTCTTT.

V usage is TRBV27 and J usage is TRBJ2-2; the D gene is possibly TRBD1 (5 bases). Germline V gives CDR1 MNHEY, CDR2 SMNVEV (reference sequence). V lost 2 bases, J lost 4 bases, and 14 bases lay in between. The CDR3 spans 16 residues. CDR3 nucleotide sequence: TGTGCCAGCAGTTTACAAGGGGATGGTGGCACCGGGGAGCTGTTTTTT. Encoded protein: CASSLQGDGGTGELFF.

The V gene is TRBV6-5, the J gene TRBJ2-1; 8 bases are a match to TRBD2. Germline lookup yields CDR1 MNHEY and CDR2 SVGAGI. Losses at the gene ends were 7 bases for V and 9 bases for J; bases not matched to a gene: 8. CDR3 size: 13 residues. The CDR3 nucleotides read TGTGCCAGCACCCCAGCGGGGGTGGGTGAGCAGTTCTTC. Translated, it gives CASTPAGVGEQFF.

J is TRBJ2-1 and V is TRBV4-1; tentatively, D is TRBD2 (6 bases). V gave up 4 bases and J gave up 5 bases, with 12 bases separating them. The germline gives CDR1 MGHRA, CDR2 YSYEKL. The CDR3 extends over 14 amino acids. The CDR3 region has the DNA TGCGCCAGCAGCCGGAGACTAGACGACAATGAGCAGTTCTTC. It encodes CASSRRLDDNEQFF.

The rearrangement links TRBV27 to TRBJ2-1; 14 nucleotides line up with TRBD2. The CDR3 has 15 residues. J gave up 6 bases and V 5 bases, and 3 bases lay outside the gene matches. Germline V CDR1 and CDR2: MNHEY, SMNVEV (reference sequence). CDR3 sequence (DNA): TGTGCCAGCAGTCCCGGGACTAGCGGGAGCAATGAGCAGTTCTTC. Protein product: CASSPGTSGSNEQFF.

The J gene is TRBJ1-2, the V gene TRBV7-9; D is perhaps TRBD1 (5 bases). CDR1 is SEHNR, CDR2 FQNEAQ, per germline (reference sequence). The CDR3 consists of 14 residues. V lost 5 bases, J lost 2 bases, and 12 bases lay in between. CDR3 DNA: TGTGCCAGCAGCCATACAGGAGAAAACTATGGCTACACCTTC. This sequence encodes CASSHTGENYGYTF.

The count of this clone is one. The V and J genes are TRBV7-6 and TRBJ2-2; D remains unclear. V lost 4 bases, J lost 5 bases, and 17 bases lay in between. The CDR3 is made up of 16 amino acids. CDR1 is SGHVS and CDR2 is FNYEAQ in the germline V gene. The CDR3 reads CASSSASTWATGELFF. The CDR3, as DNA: TGTGCCAGCAGCTCCGCCTCAACCTGGGCGACCGGGGAGCTGTTTTTT.

This chain's CDR3 is CASSLDRSVSSANTEAFF. CDR3 DNA sequence: TGTGCCAGCAGCTTAGATCGGAGTGTATCCTCAGCGAACACTGAAGCTTTCTTT. The chain has TRBV11-2 and TRBJ1-1, with D uncertain. This CDR3 has 18 amino acids. Germline V gives CDR1 SGHAT, CDR2 FQNNGV. Trimming removed 0 bases at V and 1 base at J, with 18 bases between. Full variable domain (rest looked up from reference TRBV11-2 and TRBJ1-1): EAGVAQSPRYKIIEKRQSVAFWCNPISGHATLYWYQQILGQGPKLLIQFQNNGVVDDSQLPKDRFSAERLKGVDSTLKIQPAKLEDSAVYLCASSLDRSVSSANTEAFFGQGTRLTVV.

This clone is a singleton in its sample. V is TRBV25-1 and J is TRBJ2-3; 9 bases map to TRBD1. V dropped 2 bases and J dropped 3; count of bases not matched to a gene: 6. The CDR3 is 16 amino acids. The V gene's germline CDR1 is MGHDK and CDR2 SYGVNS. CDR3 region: CASSEVDRGITDTQYF. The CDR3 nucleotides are TGTGCCAGCAGTGAAGTGGACAGGGGAATTACAGATACGCAGTATTTT.

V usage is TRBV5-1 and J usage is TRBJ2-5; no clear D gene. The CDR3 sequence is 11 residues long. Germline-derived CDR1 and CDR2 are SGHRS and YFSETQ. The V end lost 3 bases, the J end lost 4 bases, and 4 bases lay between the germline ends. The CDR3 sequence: CASSSGETQYF. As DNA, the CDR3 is TGCGCCAGCAGCTCGGGAGAGACCCAGTACTTC.

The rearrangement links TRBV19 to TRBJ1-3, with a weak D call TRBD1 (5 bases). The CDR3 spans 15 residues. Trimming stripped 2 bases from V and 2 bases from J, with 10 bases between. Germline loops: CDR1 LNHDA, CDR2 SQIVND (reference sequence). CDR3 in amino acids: CASSIQGETGNTIYF. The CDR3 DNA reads TGTGCCAGTAGTATACAGGGCGAAACTGGAAACACCATATATTTT. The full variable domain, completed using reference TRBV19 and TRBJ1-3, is DGGITQSPKYLFRKEGQNVTLSCEQNLNHDAMYWYRQDPGQGLRLIYYSQIVNDFQKGDIAEGYSVSREKKESFPLTVTSAQKNPTAFYLCASSIQGETGNTIYFGEGSWLTVV.

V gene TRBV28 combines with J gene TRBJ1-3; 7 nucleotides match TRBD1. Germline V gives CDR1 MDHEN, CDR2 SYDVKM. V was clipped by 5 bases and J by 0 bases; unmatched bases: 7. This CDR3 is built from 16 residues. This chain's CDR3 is CASSGGQPFSGNTIYF. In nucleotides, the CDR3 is TGTGCCAGCAGTGGGGGACAGCCTTTCTCTGGAAACACCATATATTTT.

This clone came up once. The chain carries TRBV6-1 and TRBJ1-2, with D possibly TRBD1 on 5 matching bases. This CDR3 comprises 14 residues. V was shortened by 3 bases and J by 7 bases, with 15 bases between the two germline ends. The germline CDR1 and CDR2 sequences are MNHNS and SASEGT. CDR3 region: CASSDSRRDFGYTF. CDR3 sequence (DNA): TGTGCCAGCAGTGATTCCCGCAGGGACTTTGGCTACACCTTC.